The TCR beta chain under discussion was sequenced for a study of T cell responses to AZD1222 COVID-19 vaccine. Study-level results: Donors were chiefly white British, with a greater number of females, and clonal diversity was perhaps underestimated. A rise in Spike-specific TCR breadth and depth followed two AZD1222 doses.

Germline V gene sequence: CDR1 SGHRS, CDR2 YFSETQ. The V gene lost 4 bases and the J gene lost 3 bases, with 13 bases spanning the gap. CDR3 length: 14 residues. Sequencing used immunoSEQ multiplex PCR; TCRdb keeps in-frame clones, though not all of them. In the table there are 44,000 or so clones, about 83% of which are singletons. Remarks on this clone: Antigen specificity is unknown.

The sample consisted of peripheral blood, taken on day 0 of AZD1222 vaccination. This clonotype was obtained from an adult in good health. The chain recombines TRBV5-1 with TRBJ2-5; D might be TRBD1 (6 bases). The CDR3 sequence is CASSPQTGKETQYF. DNA for the CDR3: TGCGCCAGCAGCCCACAGACAGGAAAAGAGACCCAGTACTTC.